Sequencing of this T cell receptor beta chain was carried out in a study of blood T cell repertoires in COVID-19 (dated by TCRdb to 2020 to 2022). Broadly, across the study: The collaborator samples originated in the United States, Italy and Spain and spanned the acute and convalescent phases of COVID-19. The material from the prospective study consisted of cDNA or gDNA derived from T cells, B-cell-depleted T cells, or PBMCs. Samples came from the ongoing ImmuneRACE study (first 160 participants) plus 1,254 subjects from 6 global collaborators. HLA class I and class II types, where available, came from metadata supplied by the sample provider rather than from assay-based typing. A de-identified subject ID, COVID-19 status, age in years and sex were almost always included in the sample metadata. The repertoires were released in a freely available public database intended as a resource for research on the immune response to SARS-CoV-2. Subjects who had been exposed to COVID-19, were actively infected with it, or had recovered from it provided the deeply sampled blood TCRbeta repertoires that made up the dataset. Broad study findings and their caveats: Clinical and demographic metadata were provided uncurated, with the amount varying by source and participant.

For this clone: This clone's antigen is unknown. No base quality information exists; no much larger clone differs at one position.

TCRbeta CDR3 regions were amplified from genomic DNA by means of the immunoSEQ Assay, a bias-controlled multiplex PCR. Per the original workflow: Nucleated cell counts per sample were estimated from amplification of reference gene primers within the assay. Sequence reads were collapsed and filtered to measure the absolute abundance of every unique TCRbeta CDR3 rearrangement. Productive Simpson clonality was computed per sample as the square root of Simpson's diversity index over productive rearrangements. Here the immuneACCESS table is served through TCRdb, limited to in-frame sequences with V and J called. Missing clones are a known gap in these copies; in checked studies unresolved V genes cover under half, and the rest lacks a known reason. V and J calls plus clone size are reproduced from that table; the DNA served to infer D and trimming. Across this sample there are roughly 28,000 clones, with roughly 89% seen only once. The top ten constitute under 55% of the sample.

The junction shows trimming of 10 bases on V and 1 base on J, and the gene matches do not reach 10 bases of it. CDR3 length: 14 amino acids, cysteine to phenylalanine. Only the CDR3 DNA is retained, 42 bases long and in frame from the first base. The germline V gene supplies CDR1 MNHEY and CDR2 SVGAGI. Collaborating institutions collected whole blood in K2EDTA tubes following their own protocols. Collaborator samples were shipped for TCRbeta analysis as frozen whole blood, isolated PBMCs, or DNA extracted from either sample type. The specimen was peripheral blood. The origin of this receptor is a human donor with acute or convalescent COVID-19. The donor label of this sample is uncertain. The chain joins TRBV6-5 to TRBJ2-7, and TRBD1 aligns with 7 junction nucleotides. This receptor carries the CDR3 CATAQGDRSYEQYF. The DNA is TGTGCCACTGCTCAGGGGGATAGGTCCTACGAGCAGTACTTC.